This is a list of T cell receptor beta chains from one sample in a study of Ad26.COV2.S vaccination and SARS-CoV-2 variants. Measured with immunoSEQ multiplex PCR; TCRdb has only the in-frame clones, and not every one. This table has about 680,000 clones, roughly 90% appearing once. The source material was peripheral blood, sampled in a trial of Ad26.COV2.S vaccine versus placebo. The receptors shown here come from a person between 18 and 59 years old who received the Ad26.COV2.S COVID-19 vaccine or a placebo. Each CDR3 is given with its conserved first and last residue. Fields, in order: V gene, J gene, D gene, clone size, CDR3 protein, CDR3 DNA. The D gene is left open where the match is weak. Some rows have no size entry. The others give once, few or many, or a class for an expanded clone.

V: TRBV27; J: TRBJ2-4; D: -; size: -; CDR3: CASSFSGGGNIQYF; DNA: TGTGCCAGCAGTTTTTCTGGAGGGGGGAACATTCAGTACTTC
V: TRBV9; J: TRBJ2-3; D: -; size: -; CDR3: CASSVSKFRVEVADTQYF; DNA: TGTGCCAGCAGCGTATCAAAATTTCGGGTGGAGGTTGCAGATACGCAGTATTTT
V: TRBV29-1; J: TRBJ2-1; D: -; size: -; CDR3: CSVGSTRSSYNEQFF; DNA: TGCAGCGTCGGATCTACTAGGAGCTCCTACAATGAGCAGTTCTTC
V: TRBV19; J: TRBJ2-1; D: TRBD2; size: -; CDR3: CASSIDRGGTEFLRYNEQFF; DNA: TGTGCCAGTAGTATAGATCGGGGGGGGACCGAATTTCTGCGATACAATGAGCAGTTCTTC
V: TRBV6-2/TRBV6-3; J: TRBJ2-1; D: -; size: -; CDR3: CASSRSNEQFF; DNA: TGTGCCAGCAGTCGCTCCAATGAGCAGTTCTTC
V: TRBV4-1; J: TRBJ1-5; D: -; size: -; CDR3: CASSRSIKDSNQPQHF; DNA: TGCGCCAGCAGCCGCTCCATCAAAGACAGCAATCAGCCCCAGCATTTT
V: TRBV2; J: TRBJ1-1; D: -; size: once; CDR3: CASNWEGRRAFF; DNA: TGTGCCAGCAACTGGGAGGGACGCAGAGCTTTCTTT
V: TRBV24-1; J: TRBJ2-3; D: TRBD2; size: once; CDR3: CATSASGRGGSTDTQYF; DNA: TGTGCCACCAGTGCTAGCGGGAGAGGGGGTAGCACAGATACGCAGTATTTT
V: TRBV7-3; J: TRBJ1-4; D: -; size: once; CDR3: CASRFGSGLWEKLFF; DNA: TGTGCCAGCAGGTTCGGCAGCGGGTTATGGGAAAAACTGTTTTTT
V: TRBV7-9; J: TRBJ1-1; D: -; size: -; CDR3: CASSFGSPGNTEAFF; DNA: TGTGCCAGCAGCTTTGGGAGCCCCGGGAACACTGAAGCTTTCTTT
V: TRBV6-5; J: TRBJ2-2; D: -; size: -; CDR3: CASTTGRTGELFF; DNA: TGTGCCAGCACTACAGGCAGGACCGGGGAGCTGTTTTTT
V: TRBV19; J: TRBJ1-2; D: -; size: -; CDR3: CASSWGLGYTF; DNA: TGTGCCAGTAGTTGGGGGCTTGGCTACACCTTC
V: TRBV27; J: TRBJ1-4; D: TRBD1; size: -; CDR3: CASSFGQGAGEKLFF; DNA: TGTGCCAGCAGCTTTGGACAGGGGGCTGGTGAAAAACTGTTTTTT
V: TRBV5-1; J: TRBJ1-3; D: -; size: -; CDR3: CASSSGVFSGNTIYF; DNA: TGCGCCAGCAGTTCAGGGGTATTCTCTGGAAACACCATATATTTT
V: TRBV20-1; J: TRBJ1-3; D: -; size: -; CDR3: CSARVGNTIYF; DNA: TGCAGTGCTAGAGTGGGAAACACCATATATTTT
V: TRBV5-1; J: TRBJ1-4; D: -; size: -; CDR3: CASRLGGTTTNEKLFF; DNA: TGCGCCAGCAGGTTGGGGGGGACCACAACTAATGAAAAACTGTTTTTT
V: TRBV3-1/TRBV3-2; J: TRBJ2-3; D: -; size: few; CDR3: CASSQADTQYF; DNA: TGTGCCAGCAGCCAAGCAGATACGCAGTATTTT
V: TRBV5-6; J: TRBJ2-4; D: -; size: -; CDR3: CASSKDRAGVAKNIQYF; DNA: TGTGCCAGCAGCAAGGACAGGGCGGGGGTAGCCAAAAACATTCAGTACTTC